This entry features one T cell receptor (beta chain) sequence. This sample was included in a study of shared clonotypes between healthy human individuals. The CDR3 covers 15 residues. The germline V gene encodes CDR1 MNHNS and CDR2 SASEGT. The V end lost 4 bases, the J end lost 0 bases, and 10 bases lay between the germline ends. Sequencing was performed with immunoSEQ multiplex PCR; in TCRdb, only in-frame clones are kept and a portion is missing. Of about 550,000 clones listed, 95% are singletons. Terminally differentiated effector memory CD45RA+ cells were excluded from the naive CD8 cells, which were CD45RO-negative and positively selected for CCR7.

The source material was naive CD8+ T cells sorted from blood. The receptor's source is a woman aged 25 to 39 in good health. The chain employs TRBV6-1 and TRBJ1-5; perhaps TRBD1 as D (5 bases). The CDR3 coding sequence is TGTGCCAGCAGTGGACAGTTTTATAGCAATCAGCCCCAGCATTTT. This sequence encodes CASSGQFYSNQPQHF.